Below, 23 T cell receptor beta chains from the same sample are listed, as sequenced in a study. In TCRdb, the 5' RACE reads were re-called with MiXCR into one record per CDR3 protein. The sample consists of under 35,000 distinct CDR3 sequences, roughly 24% of them appearing once. Sequencing was performed on memory CD4+ T cells sorted from blood. Subset here: memory CD4+ T cells, CD4+CD45RO+CD25-. The receptors derive from a female donor with breast cancer.

Only a few counts were recorded for this clonotype. The chain carries TRBV6-6 and TRBJ2-1; D remains unclear. V was cut by 0 bases and J by 1 base, with 4 bases left in between. Germline values: CDR1 MNHNY, CDR2 SVGAGI (reference sequence). The CDR3 is 14 residues long. The CDR3 sequence: CASSYSLSYNEQFF. CDR3 DNA: TGTGCCAGCAGTTACTCGCTGTCCTACAATGAGCAGTTCTTC.

The chain joins TRBV5-6 to TRBJ2-4; either TRBD1 or TRBD2 may fit D (5 bases each). The CDR3 has 16 amino acids. Germline V gives CDR1 SGHDT, CDR2 YYEEEE. V lost 0 bases to trimming and J lost 6 bases, with 16 bases between them. The CDR3 protein is CASSLGQSSGGNIQYF. The CDR3 nucleotides read TGTGCCAGCAGCTTGGGACAGTCCAGCGGTGGAAACATTCAGTACTTC.

This clonotype was seen only a few times. The chain carries TRBV5-4 and TRBJ2-5; 8 bases map to TRBD1. The CDR3 has 16 residues. After removal of 4 bases from V and 5 bases from J, the junction contained 13 bases not matched to a gene. Germline V gene lookup returns CDR1 SGHNT and CDR2 YYREEE (reference sequence). CDR3 coding DNA: TGTGCCAGCAGCACACCGGGACAGGAAAACGGGGAGACCCAGTACTTC. It yields the protein CASSTPGQENGETQYF.

This chain connects TRBV24-1 to TRBJ2-1; D remains unclear. CDR3 length: 13 residues. Per germline, CDR1 KGHDR and CDR2 SFDVKD. Trimming stripped 3 bases from V and 7 bases from J, with 9 bases between. CDR3 amino acids: CATSDLSWNEQFF. The DNA for the CDR3 is TGTGCCACCAGTGATCTTAGTTGGAATGAGCAGTTCTTC.

The rearrangement uses TRBV7-9 and TRBJ1-1; D ambiguous. From germline, CDR1 is SEHNR and CDR2 FQNEAQ (reference sequence). This CDR3 has 12 amino acids. Trimming pared 6 bases from V and 4 bases from J, leaving 9 bases between. CDR3 DNA sequence: TGTGCCAGCAGGGGTCGGGGCACTGAAGCTTTCTTT. Translating it yields CASRGRGTEAFF. Supplemented by reference TRBV7-9 and TRBJ1-1, the full variable domain reads DTGVSQNPRHKITKRGQNVTFRCDPISEHNRLYWYRQTLGQGPEFLTYFQNEAQLEKSRLLSDRFSAERPKGSFSTLEIQRTEQGDSAMYLCASRGRGTEAFFGQGTRLTVV.

The chain recombines TRBV19 with TRBJ2-2, with 9 nucleotides matching TRBD2. Germline V gene lookup returns CDR1 LNHDA and CDR2 SQIVND (reference sequence). V was pared by 9 bases and J by 6 bases, with 14 bases of the junction left unmatched. This CDR3 has 16 amino acids. CDR3 nucleotides: TGTGCCAGCAGCACCTTAGCGGGAGAACGGGCCGGGGAGCTGTTTTTT. This sequence encodes CASSTLAGERAGELFF.

V is TRBV6-1 and J is TRBJ2-5; D is possibly TRBD2 (7 bases). Trimming took 4 bases from V and 4 from J, leaving 16 bases between them. CDR3 length: 15 residues. Germline loops: CDR1 MNHNS, CDR2 SASEGT. CDR3 sequence: CASSAGGGPLETQYF. The CDR3 DNA reads as TGTGCCAGCAGTGCTGGGGGGGGGCCCCTAGAGACCCAGTACTTC.

This chain uses TRBV28 with TRBJ1-4, with unresolved D. CDR1 MDHEN and CDR2 SYDVKM come from the germline V gene. This CDR3 comprises 13 residues. Trimming removed 7 bases at V and 4 bases at J, with 10 bases between. The CDR3 loop is CASTGRINEKLFF. The DNA for the CDR3 is TGTGCCAGCACCGGACGGATTAATGAAAAACTGTTTTTT.

The chain is built from TRBV3-1 and TRBJ2-1; 9 bases are shared with TRBD2. Germline V gives CDR1 LGHDT, CDR2 YNNKEL (reference sequence). This CDR3 contains 17 residues. V was clipped by 0 bases and J by 5 bases; unmatched bases: 8. CDR3 nucleotide sequence: TGTGCCAGCAGCCAAGATCGTGAGCGGGGGGTCAACAATGAGCAGTTCTTC. Its protein is CASSQDRERGVNNEQFF.

This clonotype was seen at least ten times. This chain links TRBV9 with TRBJ2-1; D is ambiguous. V lost 0 bases and J lost 9, with 16 bases in between. The CDR3 runs to 15 residues. The germline V gene has CDR1 SGDLS and CDR2 YYNGEE. The DNA for the CDR3 is TGTGCCAGCAGCGTAGCGGATCCATCTCGGAGTGAGCAGTTCTTC. This sequence encodes CASSVADPSRSEQFF.

This clonotype was observed at least ten times. The chain joins TRBV4-1 to TRBJ2-7; TRBD2 agrees at 8 bases. The CDR3 loop spans 14 amino acids. The germline gives CDR1 MGHRA, CDR2 YSYEKL. Unmatched junction bases numbered 1, after V lost 1 base and J lost 2 bases. As DNA, the CDR3 is TGCGCCAGCAGCCAAGCGGGGGGGCCCTACGAGCAGTACTTC. It is translated as CASSQAGGPYEQYF.

J is TRBJ2-5 and V is TRBV29-1; 10 bases line up with TRBD2. The V gene's germline CDR1 is SQVTM and CDR2 ANQGSEA. The CDR3 loop spans 15 amino acids. The J segment lost 5 bases and the V segment lost 6 bases, leaving 12 bases of the junction unmatched. This CDR3 reads CSVDKSGGALETQYF. The CDR3 nucleotides are TGCAGCGTAGACAAGAGCGGGGGGGCCCTGGAGACCCAGTACTTC.

V and J are TRBV4-2 and TRBJ2-1, with D perhaps TRBD2 (7 bases). This CDR3 has 16 residues. V lost 0 bases, J lost 7 bases, and 16 bases lay in between. The germline V gene encodes CDR1 LGHNA and CDR2 YNFKEQ. DNA for the CDR3: TGTGCCAGCAGCCAAGAGGGGGGGCTAGCGGCTAATGAGCAGTTCTTC. As protein: CASSQEGGLAANEQFF.

This clonotype was observed a handful of times. This chain connects TRBV5-6 to TRBJ2-3; 10 nucleotides line up with TRBD1. Germline V CDR1 and CDR2: SGHDT, YYEEEE. This CDR3 has 16 residues. Trimming cost V 0 bases and J 3 bases; bases outside gene matches: 4. The CDR3 region is CASSLEDRGITDTQYF. The CDR3 DNA reads TGTGCCAGCAGCTTGGAGGACAGGGGGATAACAGATACGCAGTATTTT.

This clonotype was observed a few times. This chain joins TRBV27 and TRBJ2-2; 8 nucleotides line up with TRBD1. V shed 6 bases and J 0 bases; nucleotides not matched to a gene: 0. CDR1 and CDR2 from the germline V gene are MNHEY and SMNVEV (reference sequence). The CDR3 totals 14 residues. CDR3 loop: CASRTGANTGELFF. The CDR3 coding sequence is TGTGCCAGCAGGACAGGGGCGAACACCGGGGAGCTGTTTTTT.

The V and J genes are TRBV7-9 and TRBJ2-7; D unresolved. Trimming stripped 5 bases from V and 0 bases from J, with 14 bases between. This CDR3 spans 15 amino acids. Germline-derived CDR1 and CDR2 are SEHNR and FQNEAQ (reference sequence). The CDR3 coding sequence is TGTGCCAGCAGCCCCCCTTTTGTGGGCTCCTACGAGCAGTACTTC. This translates into CASSPPFVGSYEQYF. Together with reference TRBV7-9 and TRBJ2-7, the CDR3 gives the full variable domain: DTGVSQNPRHKITKRGQNVTFRCDPISEHNRLYWYRQTLGQGPEFLTYFQNEAQLEKSRLLSDRFSAERPKGSFSTLEIQRTEQGDSAMYLCASSPPFVGSYEQYFGPGTRLTVT.

This clonotype showed up just a few times. J is TRBJ2-3 and V is TRBV3-1; D is tentatively TRBD1 or TRBD2 (5 bases each). CDR1 and CDR2 (germline): LGHDT, YNNKEL (reference sequence). This CDR3 is built from 15 residues. V was shortened by 0 bases and J by 5 bases, with 12 bases between the two germline ends. CDR3 coding DNA: TGTGCCAGCAGCCAAGATGGAGGCCAGGGAGATACGCAGTATTTT. Translating it yields CASSQDGGQGDTQYF.

This clonotype is medium-sized. The chain carries TRBV5-1 and TRBJ1-1; 7 bases line up with TRBD1. Germline CDR1 reads SGHRS; CDR2 reads YFSETQ. The J segment lost 7 bases and the V segment lost 2 bases, leaving 2 bases of the junction unmatched. The CDR3 runs 12 residues. The CDR3 region has the DNA TGCGCCAGCAGCTTCAGGGGGGTTGAAGCTTTCTTT. It codes for CASSFRGVEAFF.

This sequence joins TRBV7-9 and TRBJ1-4, with D possibly matching TRBD1 (6 bases). The length of the CDR3 is 14 residues. Trimming removed 1 base at V and 13 bases at J, with 16 bases between. Per germline, CDR1 SEHNR and CDR2 FQNEAQ (reference sequence). In DNA form, the CDR3 reads TGTGCCAGCAGCTTAGACGCAGGGGAGGAGGGACTGTTTTTT. This gives the protein CASSLDAGEEGLFF.

The CDR3 here is CASSSGVETQYF. In DNA, the CDR3 is TGTGCCAGCAGTTCAGGGGTCGAGACCCAGTACTTC. The V and J genes are TRBV12-3 or TRBV12-4 and TRBJ2-5, with a possible D match to TRBD1 (6 bases). V shed 4 bases and J shed 5 bases, with 8 bases lying between them. The CDR3 spans 12 residues.

There are a few counts of this clonotype. The CDR3 reads CESSDGPYEQYF. The CDR3, as DNA: TGTGAATCGTCTGACGGACCCTACGAGCAGTACTTC. The gene calls are TRBV27 and TRBJ2-7; no clear D gene. The germline V gene has CDR1 MNHEY and CDR2 SMNVEV (reference sequence). CDR3 size: 12 residues.

This clonotype occurred a few times. The chain uses TRBV12-3 or TRBV12-4 and TRBJ2-1; D is possibly TRBD2 (6 bases). This CDR3 contains 16 residues. V lost 2 bases to trimming and J lost 7 bases, with 18 bases between them. Written as DNA, the CDR3 is TGTGCCAGCAGTTTATTTGGCGGGATTCAGGATAATGAGCAGTTCTTC. It is translated as CASSLFGGIQDNEQFF.

At least ten counts were recorded for this clonotype. This chain connects TRBV4-2 to TRBJ2-4; no clear D gene. Trimming pared 1 base from V and 0 bases from J, leaving 13 bases between. CDR1 and CDR2 from the germline V gene are LGHNA and YNFKEQ. This CDR3 is 17 amino acids long. This CDR3 reads CASSQGVRRGAKNIQYF. The DNA of the CDR3 is TGTGCCAGCAGCCAAGGCGTAAGGCGTGGAGCCAAAAACATTCAGTACTTC.